The sequence of this T cell receptor beta chain was determined in a study of blood T cell repertoires in COVID-19. Study-level information: COVID-19 samples, acute and convalescent, were from the United States, Italy and Spain. Sources were T cells, B-cell-depleted T cells, or PBMCs; the material itself was cDNA or gDNA.

From germline, CDR1 is LGHNT and CDR2 FRNRAP. The CDR3 spans 16 residues. The J segment lost 1 base and the V segment lost 1 base, leaving 0 bases of the junction unmatched. The method was immunoSEQ multiplex PCR; TCRdb's version includes in-frame clones alone and lacks a portion of them. The sample contains 90,000 to 100,000 clones, roughly 80% of which appear only once. The chain is built from TRBV12-5 and TRBJ2-5; TRBD2 agrees at 13 bases. The source material was peripheral blood. This receptor was obtained from a man aged 55-75 years with acute or convalescent COVID-19. CDR3 loop: CASGLGLAGGQETQYF. CDR3 DNA: TGTGCTAGTGGTTTGGGACTAGCGGGAGGCCAAGAGACCCAGTACTTC.